The 8 T cell receptor beta chains presented below share a single source sample, sequenced in a study of cytomegalovirus exposure and HLA in healthy donors. The PCR had 60 Vbeta and 13 Jbeta primers. Profiled with immunoSEQ multiplex PCR; TCRdb holds only in-frame clones, not every one. The sample has nearly 110,000 clones; roughly four fifths are singletons. Input material: PBMCs. The receptors come from a man aged 45 to 65 in good health and CMV-seronegative.

The rearrangement joins TRBV27 to TRBJ1-2; 10 bases fit TRBD1. In germline, CDR1 is MNHEY, CDR2 SMNVEV (reference sequence). The CDR3 consists of 18 residues. V shed 3 bases and J 3 bases; nucleotides not matched to a gene: 13. The CDR3 DNA sequence: TGTGCCAGCAGTTTTCGACAGTGGGGGGGACAGGGGTACTATGGCTACACCTTC. Protein sequence: CASSFRQWGGQGYYGYTF.

J is TRBJ2-2 and V is TRBV5-1; D unresolved. The germline V gene encodes CDR1 SGHRS and CDR2 YFSETQ. Between the trimmed V and J ends, which lost 2 bases and 0 bases, there was a span of 11 bases. The CDR3 loop spans 16 amino acids. This CDR3 reads CASSLAGHANTGELFF. The CDR3 nucleotides are TGCGCCAGCAGCTTAGCAGGTCACGCGAACACCGGGGAGCTGTTTTTT. The whole variable domain, filled in from reference TRBV5-1 and TRBJ2-2, reads KAGVTQTPRYLIKTRGQQVTLSCSPISGHRSVSWYQQTPGQGLQFLFEYFSETQRNKGNFPGRFSGRQFSNSRSEMNVSTLELGDSALYLCASSLAGHANTGELFFGEGSRLTVL.

This chain connects TRBV19 to TRBJ2-5, with D possibly being TRBD2 (6 bases). Trimming removed 5 bases at V and 1 base at J, with 11 bases between. The CDR3 covers 14 residues. Germline V gene data show CDR1 as LNHDA and CDR2 as SQIVND (reference sequence). The CDR3 DNA is TGTGCCAGTAGTTACCGGGAGACCCAAGAGACCCAGTACTTC. This sequence encodes CASSYRETQETQYF.

This clone was seen once. The J gene is TRBJ1-2, the V gene TRBV14, with D possibly matching TRBD1 (5 bases). Trimming took 0 bases from V and 0 from J, leaving 11 bases between them. The CDR3 has 16 amino acids. Germline V gene lookup returns CDR1 SGHDN and CDR2 FVKESK. The DNA for the CDR3 is TGTGCCAGCAGCCAAGAGGGCGGGGGAGCTAACTATGGCTACACCTTC. Its protein product is CASSQEGGGANYGYTF.

The chain combines TRBV11-2 with TRBJ1-6, with D uncertain. Germline lookup yields CDR1 SGHAT and CDR2 FQNNGV. V gave up 11 bases and J gave up 11 bases, with 19 bases separating them. The CDR3 runs to 13 residues. The CDR3 spells CACPESLGAPLHF. CDR3 nucleotide sequence: TGTGCCTGTCCAGAGTCGTTGGGAGCACCCCTCCACTTT. Full variable domain (outside the CDR3, taken from reference TRBV11-2 and TRBJ1-6): EAGVAQSPRYKIIEKRQSVAFWCNPISGHATLYWYQQILGQGPKLLIQFQNNGVVDDSQLPKDRFSAERLKGVDSTLKIQPAKLEDSAVYLCACPESLGAPLHFGNGTRLTVT.

The rearrangement uses TRBV7-2 and TRBJ2-5, with TRBD1 as a possible D gene (5 bases). Germline CDR1 is SGHTA and CDR2 is FQGNSA. CDR3 size: 13 residues. The V end lost 7 bases, the J end lost 2 bases, and 11 bases lay between the germline ends. The CDR3 sequence: CASNSGRQETQYF. CDR3 in DNA: TGTGCCAGCAATTCAGGGCGGCAAGAGACCCAGTACTTC.

This clone was counted a single time. J is TRBJ2-3 and V is TRBV27; 7 bases line up with TRBD2. V lost 5 bases to trimming and J lost 0 bases; unmatched junction nucleotides: 11. Looked up from germline, CDR1 is MNHEY and CDR2 is SMNVEV (reference sequence). The CDR3 loop spans 17 amino acids. DNA of the CDR3: TGTGCCAGCAGTCCTCACCTGGGGGGGGGTAGCACAGATACGCAGTATTTT. Translating it yields CASSPHLGGGSTDTQYF.

A few counts support this clone. This chain links TRBV7-3 with TRBJ2-5; possibly TRBD2 for D (5 bases). The CDR3 loop spans 13 amino acids. CDR1 SGHTA and CDR2 FQGTGA come from the germline V gene. V gave up 5 bases and J gave up 4 bases, with 11 bases separating them. In DNA, the CDR3 is TGTGCCAGCAGCCCCTCCGAGGGAGAGACCCAGTACTTC. This codes for CASSPSEGETQYF.